This T cell receptor (beta chain) was captured in a study of blood T cell repertoires in COVID-19. Cohorts were assigned according to the clinical history that participants reported. The table lists this clone with a few counts. Per germline, CDR1 LGHNA and CDR2 YSLEER. The CDR3 has 14 amino acids. V was pared by 4 bases and J by 5 bases, with 15 bases between. The protocol was immunoSEQ multiplex PCR, while the TCRdb copy is restricted to in-frame clones and leaves out a portion. The table has around 250,000 clones, 80% to 90% seen once. The V gene is TRBV4-3, the J gene TRBJ2-7; possible D gene TRBD2, 6 bases. Material for sequencing was PBMCs or T cells enriched from blood (not recorded which). The sequence came from a woman aged 50 to 60 who had been exposed to COVID-19. The CDR3 sequence is CASSLIGGYNEQYF. The CDR3 nucleotides are TGCGCCAGCAGCCTCATTGGGGGGTACAACGAGCAGTACTTC.